This is a list of T cell receptor beta chains from one sample in a study of naive and memory T cell subsets. MiXCR, applied by TCRdb to the UMI-ligation and nested PCR reads, yields one record per CDR3 protein. The data contain around 160,000 distinct CDR3 sequences, approximately 22% of them singletons. The sample was naive CD4+ T cells from blood. The receptors derive from a human donor in good health. The CDR3 runs from the conserved cysteine through the conserved F or W. The order of the fields is V gene, D gene, J gene, clone size, CDR3 DNA, CDR3 protein. A D gene is named only where the DNA matches it firmly. Not every row has a clone size; where given, it reads once, few, many or a size class.

v_gene: TRBV20-1; d_gene: TRBD2; j_gene: TRBJ2-1; abundance: -; CDR3nt: TGCAGTGCTACCTCCGGGACTAGCGGGAGGGTGTGGTTCTTC; CDR3aa: CSATSGTSGRVWFF
v_gene: TRBV11-3; d_gene: TRBD2; j_gene: TRBJ2-1; abundance: -; CDR3nt: TGTGCCAGCGGCTTAGAGCCGGGAGGGACGCACAATGAGCAGTTCTTC; CDR3aa: CASGLEPGGTHNEQFF
v_gene: TRBV29-1; d_gene: -; j_gene: TRBJ2-7; abundance: few; CDR3nt: TGCAGCGTTGGTCGTCTAGGGTCCTACGAGCAGTACTTC; CDR3aa: CSVGRLGSYEQYF
v_gene: TRBV12-3/TRBV12-4; d_gene: -; j_gene: TRBJ2-5; abundance: few; CDR3nt: TGTGCCAGCAGTAAGCCAGGACGGCCGCAAGAGACCCAGTACTTC; CDR3aa: CASSKPGRPQETQYF
v_gene: TRBV29-1; d_gene: TRBD1; j_gene: TRBJ2-7; abundance: -; CDR3nt: TGCAGCGTGACCACAGGGGTATCATCCTACGAGCAGTACTTC; CDR3aa: CSVTTGVSSYEQYF
v_gene: TRBV5-6; d_gene: -; j_gene: TRBJ2-3; abundance: few; CDR3nt: TGTGCCAGCAGCTTCAAAACTAGCTCCGCAGATACGCAGTATTTT; CDR3aa: CASSFKTSSADTQYF
v_gene: TRBV6-2/TRBV6-3; d_gene: -; j_gene: TRBJ2-3; abundance: many; CDR3nt: TGTCTCTCCGGCAGGACTAGCACAGATACGCAGTATTTT; CDR3aa: CLSGRTSTDTQYF
v_gene: TRBV6-2/TRBV6-3; d_gene: TRBD1; j_gene: TRBJ1-6; abundance: -; CDR3nt: TGTGCCAGCTGCGGACAGGGGGCTTCCTATAATTCACCCCTCCACTTT; CDR3aa: CASCGQGASYNSPLHF
v_gene: TRBV5-1; d_gene: TRBD2; j_gene: TRBJ2-3; abundance: many; CDR3nt: TGCGCCAGCAGCTCAAGACTAGCGGGAGTGGTCACAGATACGCAGTATTTT; CDR3aa: CASSSRLAGVVTDTQYF
v_gene: TRBV11-3; d_gene: TRBD2; j_gene: TRBJ2-3; abundance: few; CDR3nt: TGTGCCAGCAGCCAGGGAGGGATGGGCACAGATACGCAGTATTTT; CDR3aa: CASSQGGMGTDTQYF
v_gene: TRBV6-6; d_gene: -; j_gene: TRBJ2-3; abundance: few; CDR3nt: TGTGCCAGCAGACCGATTAGCACAGATACGCAGTATTTT; CDR3aa: CASRPISTDTQYF
v_gene: TRBV20-1; d_gene: TRBD2; j_gene: TRBJ2-7; abundance: many; CDR3nt: TGCAGTGCTAGGGACAAGACTAGCGGGGTCTACGAGCAGTACTTC; CDR3aa: CSARDKTSGVYEQYF
v_gene: TRBV9; d_gene: TRBD2; j_gene: TRBJ2-7; abundance: few; CDR3nt: TGTGCCAGCAGCGTGGGCGGGACTAGCGTTTACGAGCAGTACTTC; CDR3aa: CASSVGGTSVYEQYF
v_gene: TRBV4-3; d_gene: -; j_gene: TRBJ1-6; abundance: -; CDR3nt: TGCGCCAGCAGCCCCTCGGGGACGGTCTCACCCCTCCACTTT; CDR3aa: CASSPSGTVSPLHF
v_gene: TRBV2; d_gene: TRBD2; j_gene: TRBJ2-5; abundance: -; CDR3nt: TGTGCCAGCATAGGAAGCGGGAGTGGGAAGACCCAGTACTTC; CDR3aa: CASIGSGSGKTQYF
v_gene: TRBV6-5; d_gene: TRBD2; j_gene: TRBJ2-1; abundance: -; CDR3nt: TGTGCCAGCAGTTACTCCGGAGTAGCGGGAAGGAATGAGCAGTTCTTC; CDR3aa: CASSYSGVAGRNEQFF
v_gene: TRBV29-1; d_gene: TRBD1; j_gene: TRBJ1-2; abundance: few; CDR3nt: TGCAGCGTCCGGGGACAGGGGGCAGCTGGCTACACCTTC; CDR3aa: CSVRGQGAAGYTF
v_gene: TRBV15; d_gene: -; j_gene: TRBJ1-1; abundance: few; CDR3nt: TGTGCCACCAGCAGAGATATCGTTCAGGTGGTGATGGACACTGAAGCTTTCTTT; CDR3aa: CATSRDIVQVVMDTEAFF
v_gene: TRBV12-3/TRBV12-4; d_gene: TRBD2; j_gene: TRBJ2-1; abundance: few; CDR3nt: TGTGCCAGCAGTGGCCGGACTAGCGGGATGGTGGCCTACAATGAGCAGTTCTTC; CDR3aa: CASSGRTSGMVAYNEQFF
v_gene: TRBV7-2; d_gene: -; j_gene: TRBJ1-1; abundance: -; CDR3nt: TGTGCCAGCAGCTCCACGGGAGCGGAAGCTTTCTTT; CDR3aa: CASSSTGAEAFF
v_gene: TRBV29-1; d_gene: TRBD1; j_gene: TRBJ2-5; abundance: few; CDR3nt: TGCAGCTCGGCATTTACAGGGGGCGCTGAGACCCAGTACTTC; CDR3aa: CSSAFTGGAETQYF
v_gene: TRBV20-1; d_gene: TRBD2; j_gene: TRBJ2-1; abundance: few; CDR3nt: TGCAGTGCTGCCGCGGGGCGGGAGGGTTACAATGAGCAGTTCTTC; CDR3aa: CSAAAGREGYNEQFF
v_gene: TRBV19; d_gene: -; j_gene: TRBJ2-3; abundance: few; CDR3nt: TGTGCCAGTAACTCAGCTGGGCTAGTACAAGATACGCAGTATTTT; CDR3aa: CASNSAGLVQDTQYF
v_gene: TRBV12-3/TRBV12-4; d_gene: -; j_gene: TRBJ1-5; abundance: -; CDR3nt: TGTGCCAGCAGTTTAAAGGGCGGGCTGGGTCAGCCCCAGCATTTT; CDR3aa: CASSLKGGLGQPQHF
v_gene: TRBV13; d_gene: -; j_gene: TRBJ2-4; abundance: many; CDR3nt: TGTGCCAGCAGCATCCGGGATCCTCAAAACATTCAGTACTTC; CDR3aa: CASSIRDPQNIQYF
v_gene: TRBV6-2/TRBV6-3; d_gene: -; j_gene: TRBJ2-7; abundance: -; CDR3nt: TGTGCCAGCAGTTACTTAAAGGTAGGAGCCTACGAGCAGTACTTC; CDR3aa: CASSYLKVGAYEQYF
v_gene: TRBV7-9; d_gene: -; j_gene: TRBJ2-1; abundance: -; CDR3nt: TGTGCCAGCAGCCCAAAGGCCAATGAGCAGTTCTTC; CDR3aa: CASSPKANEQFF
v_gene: TRBV12-3/TRBV12-4; d_gene: -; j_gene: TRBJ1-1; abundance: many; CDR3nt: TGTGCCAGCAGTTTGGTGGGGAAGAACACTGAAGCTTTCTTT; CDR3aa: CASSLVGKNTEAFF
v_gene: TRBV12-3/TRBV12-4; d_gene: -; j_gene: TRBJ2-7; abundance: many; CDR3nt: TGTGCCAGCAGTGTCGGTATAGGGGGCTACGAGCAGTACTTC; CDR3aa: CASSVGIGGYEQYF
v_gene: TRBV3-1; d_gene: TRBD1; j_gene: TRBJ1-1; abundance: few; CDR3nt: TGTGCCAGCAGCCGGGGACAGGGGATTTCGTGGAACACTGAAGCTTTCTTT; CDR3aa: CASSRGQGISWNTEAFF
v_gene: TRBV12-3/TRBV12-4; d_gene: -; j_gene: TRBJ2-2; abundance: few; CDR3nt: TGTGCCAGCAGTTTGGGAGGCACCGGGGAGCTGTTTTTT; CDR3aa: CASSLGGTGELFF
v_gene: TRBV15; d_gene: -; j_gene: TRBJ2-1; abundance: many; CDR3nt: TGTGCCACCAGCAGAGACGGACGGCGAAACAATGAGCAGTTCTTC; CDR3aa: CATSRDGRRNNEQFF
v_gene: TRBV10-2; d_gene: TRBD1; j_gene: TRBJ2-7; abundance: -; CDR3nt: TGCGCCAGCAGTGAGTCCAGGGGGACAAGCCTCATATTC; CDR3aa: CASSESRGTSLIF
v_gene: TRBV20-1; d_gene: -; j_gene: TRBJ2-5; abundance: -; CDR3nt: TGCAGTGCACGGGTGACAGAGACCCAGTACTTC; CDR3aa: CSARVTETQYF
v_gene: TRBV29-1; d_gene: -; j_gene: TRBJ2-3; abundance: -; CDR3nt: TGCAGCGTTGTCGGAAAGTACACAGATACGCAGTATTTT; CDR3aa: CSVVGKYTDTQYF
v_gene: TRBV12-5; d_gene: -; j_gene: TRBJ1-1; abundance: few; CDR3nt: TGTGCTAGTGGTTTGGACGCACACCCTGAAGCTTTCTTT; CDR3aa: CASGLDAHPEAFF
v_gene: TRBV7-2; d_gene: -; j_gene: TRBJ2-2; abundance: -; CDR3nt: TGTGCCAGCAGCGAAAACTCGTTGAACACCGGGGAGCTGTTTTTT; CDR3aa: CASSENSLNTGELFF
v_gene: TRBV5-1; d_gene: TRBD2; j_gene: TRBJ2-2; abundance: -; CDR3nt: TGCGCCAGCAGCTTAGGCCTAGCGGCGAACACCGGGGAGCTGTTTTTT; CDR3aa: CASSLGLAANTGELFF
v_gene: TRBV5-1; d_gene: -; j_gene: TRBJ2-3; abundance: once; CDR3nt: TGCGCCAGCCGAAAGGCAGCCCAGACAAGGGCAGATACGCAGTATTTT; CDR3aa: CASRKAAQTRADTQYF
v_gene: TRBV2; d_gene: -; j_gene: TRBJ2-2; abundance: -; CDR3nt: TGTGCCAGCAGTACACAGGGAACCGGGGAGCTGTTTTTT; CDR3aa: CASSTQGTGELFF